Described below is a single TCR beta chain sequence and its context. The data belong to a study of cytomegalovirus exposure and HLA in healthy donors. Germline values: CDR1 LNHDA, CDR2 SQIVND (reference sequence). Trimming removed 4 bases from V and 7 bases from J; junction bases left unmatched: 3. The CDR3 extends over 14 amino acids. It was with 60 Vbeta and 13 Jbeta primers that the PCR ran. TCRdb's copy holds only in-frame clones and misses some; the assay was immunoSEQ multiplex PCR. In the table there are under 130,000 clones, roughly 15% of which are singletons. The specimen sequenced was PBMCs. This sequence joins TRBV19 and TRBJ1-4, with 10 bases matching TRBD1. The TCR originated in a female donor in good health and CMV-seronegative. CDR3 DNA sequence: TGTGCCAGTAGTAGGACAGGGGGAGGTGAAAAACTGTTTTTT. This translates into CASSRTGGGEKLFF.